These 21 T cell receptor beta chains originate from one sample sequenced in a study of blood T cell repertoires in COVID-19. The table came from immunoSEQ multiplex PCR; TCRdb's copy has only in-frame clones and leaves some out. In the table there are roughly 260,000 clones, 88% of which are singletons. Sequenced input: peripheral blood. These receptors were obtained from a man aged 60 to 75 who had recovered from COVID-19.

This clone came up once. The chain is built from TRBV18 and TRBJ1-5; 7 bases line up with TRBD1. The CDR3 contains 14 residues. J lost 4 bases, V lost 3 bases, and 3 bases had no gene match. CDR1 and CDR2 (germline): KGHSH, LQKENI. CDR3 sequence reads: CASSPLDRNQPQHF. Written as DNA, the CDR3 is TGTGCCAGCTCACCTCTGGACAGGAATCAGCCCCAGCATTTT.

This chain uses TRBV19 with TRBJ2-5; TRBD1 agrees at 10 bases. The CDR3 is 16 residues long. The germline V gene has CDR1 LNHDA and CDR2 SQIVND (reference sequence). Germline trimming cut 7 bases from V and 4 bases from J; bases unmatched to any gene: 12. The CDR3 region is CASISLIGQGGETQYF. The CDR3 DNA is TGTGCCAGTATCTCCCTTATTGGACAGGGGGGAGAGACCCAGTACTTC.

V usage is TRBV11-2 and J usage is TRBJ1-5, with D maybe TRBD1 (5 bases). The germline V gene encodes CDR1 SGHAT and CDR2 FQNNGV. The CDR3 consists of 15 residues. Deletions cut 5 bases from V and 0 bases from J, with 11 bases between. CDR3 coding DNA: TGTGCCAGCAGCCCGCAGGGTTTTAGCAATCAGCCCCAGCATTTT. Its translation is CASSPQGFSNQPQHF.

The V and J genes are TRBV5-5 and TRBJ1-5; D is uncertain. The V and J ends lost 0 bases and 6 bases respectively, with 10 bases between them. Germline CDR1 and CDR2: SGHKS and YYEKEE (reference sequence). This CDR3 region has 14 residues. The CDR3 here is CASSLVASGQPQHF. The DNA for the CDR3 is TGTGCCAGCAGCTTGGTTGCTTCGGGTCAGCCCCAGCATTTT. Drawing the rest from reference TRBV5-5 and TRBJ1-5, the complete variable domain is DAGVTQSPTHLIKTRGQQVTLRCSPISGHKSVSWYQQVLGQGPQFIFQYYEKEERGRGNFPDRFSARQFPNYSSELNVNALLLGDSALYLCASSLVASGQPQHFGDGTRLSIL.

The V and J genes are TRBV11-2 and TRBJ1-5; D perhaps matches TRBD1 (5 bases). The CDR3 covers 15 residues. Trimming shortened V by 1 base and J by 3 bases, and 10 bases separated the two germline ends. In germline, CDR1 is SGHAT, CDR2 FQNNGV. The CDR3 nucleotides read TGTGCCAGCAGCTTAGTCGCAGGGCCCAATCAGCCCCAGCATTTT. Protein: CASSLVAGPNQPQHF.

The chain joins TRBV6-2 or TRBV6-3 to TRBJ2-3; 8 nucleotides match TRBD2. Germline trimming cut 5 bases from V and 4 bases from J; bases unmatched to any gene: 14. The CDR3 sequence is 17 residues long. CDR1 and CDR2 from the germline V gene are MNHEY and SVGEGT. CDR3 in amino acids: CASSGMTGGPSADTQYF. The CDR3, as DNA: TGTGCCAGCAGTGGTATGACGGGGGGGCCGAGTGCAGATACGCAGTATTTT.

This clone occurred a few times. The CDR3 is CASSFGDNTEAFF. In nucleotides, the CDR3 is TGTGCCAGCAGCTTCGGAGACAACACTGAAGCTTTCTTT. The chain joins TRBV7-6 to TRBJ1-1; D not resolved. Trimming took 3 bases from V and 2 from J, leaving 7 bases between them. CDR3 size: 13 residues. CDR1 and CDR2 from the germline V gene are SGHVS and FNYEAQ.

J is TRBJ1-1 and V is TRBV27; D is unresolved. The CDR3 contains 16 residues. V dropped 5 bases and J dropped 4 bases, with 20 bases sitting between them. From germline, CDR1 is MNHEY and CDR2 SMNVEV (reference sequence). CDR3 sequence: CASSPRLRATGTEAFF. CDR3 nucleotide sequence: TGTGCCAGCAGTCCACGCTTGAGGGCGACGGGCACTGAAGCTTTCTTT.

The genes are TRBV5-1 and TRBJ1-1; unclear D gene. Germline V gives CDR1 SGHRS, CDR2 YFSETQ. Trimming left V 0 bases short and J 0 bases short, with 9 bases between. The CDR3 runs to 15 residues. Here the CDR3 DNA reads TGCGCCAGCAGCTTGGCGGGATACCTGAACACTGAAGCTTTCTTT. Protein sequence: CASSLAGYLNTEAFF.

V usage is TRBV2 and J usage is TRBJ1-2; 7 bases agree with TRBD1. Germline V gene lookup returns CDR1 SNHLY and CDR2 FYNNEI. Trimming at V came to 7 bases and at J to 6 bases, leaving 14 bases not matched to a gene. This CDR3 has 15 residues. The CDR3 spells CASTGITTGFDGYTF. CDR3 coding DNA: TGTGCCAGCACCGGAATAACGACAGGGTTTGATGGCTACACCTTC.

The rearrangement joins TRBV7-9 to TRBJ1-4; TRBD1 aligns across 7 bases. V was clipped by 5 bases and J by 6 bases; unmatched bases: 3. The germline CDR1 and CDR2 sequences are SEHNR and FQNEAQ (reference sequence). The CDR3 has 13 residues. The CDR3 sequence is CASSGDSYEKLFF. The CDR3 region has the DNA TGTGCCAGCAGCGGGGACAGTTATGAAAAACTGTTTTTT. Full variable domain (outside the CDR3, taken from reference TRBV7-9 and TRBJ1-4): DTGVSQNPRHKITKRGQNVTFRCDPISEHNRLYWYRQTLGQGPEFLTYFQNEAQLEKSRLLSDRFSAERPKGSFSTLEIQRTEQGDSAMYLCASSGDSYEKLFFGSGTQLSVL.

The chain links TRBV6-5 to TRBJ2-1; 7 bases fit TRBD2. V lost 6 bases, J lost 2 bases, and 4 bases stayed unmatched. Per germline, CDR1 MNHEY and CDR2 SVGAGI. There are 14 residues in the CDR3. CDR3 protein: CASRREGTYNEQFF. For the CDR3, the DNA is TGTGCCAGCAGAAGGGAGGGAACCTACAATGAGCAGTTCTTC.

The chain is built from TRBV29-1 and TRBJ2-2; 10 bases line up with TRBD1. Germline lookup yields CDR1 SQVTM and CDR2 ANQGSEA. The CDR3 has 13 residues. The trim removed 8 bases at V and 7 bases at J, leaving 7 bases unmatched. The CDR3 nucleotides read TGCAGCACCCGACAGGGGGCCGGCGGGGAGCTGTTTTTT. Its protein product is CSTRQGAGGELFF.

The V gene is TRBV19, the J gene TRBJ2-3; 7 positions match TRBD1. The CDR3 consists of 16 residues. The germline V gene has CDR1 LNHDA and CDR2 SQIVND (reference sequence). V was pared by 4 bases and J by 1 base, with 8 bases of the junction left unmatched. CDR3 sequence (DNA): TGTGCCAGTAGTACACACGGACAGGCCGGCACAGATACGCAGTATTTT. Protein: CASSTHGQAGTDTQYF.

The CDR3 nucleotides read TGTGCCAGCAGCGGACCGAACAGGGGGGAGACCCAGTACTTC. Encoded protein: CASSGPNRGETQYF. The rearrangement joins TRBV9 to TRBJ2-5, with 8 bases that match TRBD1. J gave up 5 bases and V 3 bases, and 6 bases lay outside the gene matches. The germline CDR1 and CDR2 sequences are SGDLS and YYNGEE. The CDR3 spans 14 residues.

This clone was seen more than once but under ten times. V and J are TRBV7-9 and TRBJ2-3; 7 bases are a match to TRBD2. The CDR3 runs to 16 residues. The V and J ends lost 0 bases and 6 bases, in that order; junction bases with no gene match: 9. CDR1 SEHNR and CDR2 FQNEAQ come from the germline V gene (reference sequence). For the CDR3, the DNA is TGTGCCAGCAGCTTAGCTATGCGGGGGAGAATGGATACGCAGTATTTT. Translation: CASSLAMRGRMDTQYF.

V usage is TRBV11-3 and J usage is TRBJ2-7, with D unclear. Germline values: CDR1 SGHNT, CDR2 YENEEA. CDR3 length: 13 residues. Deletions cut 1 base from V and 5 bases from J, with 9 bases between. CDR3: CASSLGTFDEQYF. CDR3 coding DNA: TGTGCCAGCAGCTTAGGTACATTCGACGAGCAGTACTTC. The full variable domain, rest sourced from reference TRBV11-3 and TRBJ2-7, is EAGVVQSPRYKIIEKKQPVAFWCNPISGHNTLYWYLQNLGQGPELLIRYENEEAVDDSQLPKDRFSAERLKGVDSTLKIQPAELGDSAVYLCASSLGTFDEQYFGPGTRLTVT.

This clone was seen once. The V and J genes are TRBV27 and TRBJ1-2; 9 bases are a match to TRBD1. With V trimmed by 6 bases and J by 4 bases, 6 bases remained unmatched. This CDR3 is built from 14 residues. The germline V gene has CDR1 MNHEY and CDR2 SMNVEV (reference sequence). The CDR3 DNA follows: TGTGCCAGCAGCTATTCGACAGGGGGCTATGGCTACACCTTC. It codes for CASSYSTGGYGYTF.

This clone has a single count. This chain uses TRBV18 with TRBJ2-1, with 9 bases identical to TRBD1. The V segment lost 3 bases and the J segment 6 bases; nucleotides outside the gene matches: 9. The CDR3 runs to 16 residues. Germline V gives CDR1 KGHSH, CDR2 LQKENI. The CDR3 bases are TGTGCCAGCTCACCGTACAGGGGGCCATATTTCAATGAGCAGTTCTTC. This sequence encodes CASSPYRGPYFNEQFF.

This chain connects TRBV12-3 or TRBV12-4 to TRBJ1-5; perhaps TRBD1 as D (6 bases). The CDR3 is 13 residues long. V was trimmed by 7 bases and J by 4 bases, leaving 11 bases between them. CDR3 bases: TGTGCCAGCACTAACAGGGAGAATCAGCCCCAGCATTTT. Protein sequence: CASTNRENQPQHF.

The chain uses TRBV6-5 and TRBJ2-2; TRBD1 is a possible D gene (6 bases). Trimming removed 6 bases from V and 3 bases from J, with 8 bases in between. This CDR3 contains 13 residues. Germline V gives CDR1 MNHEY, CDR2 SVGAGI. CDR3 sequence (DNA): TGTGCCAGCAGGCCAGGGGACACCGGGGAGCTGTTTTTT. It encodes CASRPGDTGELFF.